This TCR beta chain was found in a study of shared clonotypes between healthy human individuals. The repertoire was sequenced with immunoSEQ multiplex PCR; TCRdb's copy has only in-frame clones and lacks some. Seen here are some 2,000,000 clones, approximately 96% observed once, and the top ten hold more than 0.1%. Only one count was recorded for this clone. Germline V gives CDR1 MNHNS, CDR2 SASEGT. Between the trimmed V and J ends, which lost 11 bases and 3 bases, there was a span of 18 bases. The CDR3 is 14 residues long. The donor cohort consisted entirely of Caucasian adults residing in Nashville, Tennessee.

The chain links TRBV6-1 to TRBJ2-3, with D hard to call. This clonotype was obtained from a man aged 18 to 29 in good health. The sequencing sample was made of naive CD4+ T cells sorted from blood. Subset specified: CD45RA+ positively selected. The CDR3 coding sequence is TGTGCCGTTACCAGAGAGCTCGGGACAGATACGCAGTATTTT. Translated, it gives CAVTRELGTDTQYF.